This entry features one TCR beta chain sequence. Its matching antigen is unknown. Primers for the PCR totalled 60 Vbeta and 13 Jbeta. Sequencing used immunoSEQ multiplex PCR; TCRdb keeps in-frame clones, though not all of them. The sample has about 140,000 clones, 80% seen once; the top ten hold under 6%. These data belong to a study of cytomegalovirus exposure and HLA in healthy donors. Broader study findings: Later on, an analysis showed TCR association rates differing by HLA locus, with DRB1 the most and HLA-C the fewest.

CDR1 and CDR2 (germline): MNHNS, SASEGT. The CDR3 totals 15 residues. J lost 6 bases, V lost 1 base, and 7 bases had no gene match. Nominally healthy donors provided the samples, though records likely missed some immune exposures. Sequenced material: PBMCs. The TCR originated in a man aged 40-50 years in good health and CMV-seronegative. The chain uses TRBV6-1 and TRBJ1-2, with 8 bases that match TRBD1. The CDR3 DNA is TGTGCCAGCAGTGAAGACTGGACAGGGATGAATGGCTACACCTTC. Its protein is CASSEDWTGMNGYTF.